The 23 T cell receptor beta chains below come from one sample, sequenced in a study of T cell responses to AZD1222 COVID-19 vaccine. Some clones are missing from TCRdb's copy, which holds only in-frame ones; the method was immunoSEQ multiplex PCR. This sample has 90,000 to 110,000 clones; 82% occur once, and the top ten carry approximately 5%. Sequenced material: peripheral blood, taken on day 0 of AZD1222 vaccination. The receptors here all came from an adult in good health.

This CDR3 reads CASSQGARYEQYF. CDR3 DNA sequence: TGTGCCAGCTCCCAGGGCGCCCGCTACGAGCAGTACTTC. V and J are TRBV7-6 and TRBJ2-7; D is perhaps TRBD1 (5 bases). This CDR3 contains 13 residues. The V and J ends lost 8 bases and 3 bases respectively, with 14 bases between them. The V gene's germline CDR1 is SGHVS and CDR2 FNYEAQ.

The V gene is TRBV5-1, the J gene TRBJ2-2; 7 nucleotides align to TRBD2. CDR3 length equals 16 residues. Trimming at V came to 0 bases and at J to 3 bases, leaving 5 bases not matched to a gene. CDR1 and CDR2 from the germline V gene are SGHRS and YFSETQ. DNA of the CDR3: TGCGCCAGCAGCTTGGTCGGCGGGGGATACACCGGGGAGCTGTTTTTT. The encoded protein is CASSLVGGGYTGELFF.

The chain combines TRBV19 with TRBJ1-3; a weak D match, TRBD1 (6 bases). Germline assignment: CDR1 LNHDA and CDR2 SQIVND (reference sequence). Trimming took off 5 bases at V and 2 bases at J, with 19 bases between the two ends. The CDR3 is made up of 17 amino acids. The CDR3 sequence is CASSPQGGVGTGNTIYF. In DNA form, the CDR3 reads TGTGCCAGTAGTCCCCAAGGGGGGGTAGGTACTGGAAACACCATATATTTT.

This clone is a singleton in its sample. The CDR3 loop reads CASSLDSGTRMNTEAFF. CDR3 DNA: TGCGCCAGCAGCTTGGACTCGGGGACTCGGATGAACACTGAAGCTTTCTTT. The chain is built from TRBV5-1 and TRBJ1-1, with a tentative D call TRBD1 (5 bases). Germline CDR1 is SGHRS and CDR2 is YFSETQ. The length of the CDR3 is 17 residues. V lost 0 bases and J lost 0, with 15 bases in between.

The DNA of the CDR3 is TGTGCCAGCAGTGAACAGGGGGCGGATTCACCCCTCCACTTT. This gives the protein CASSEQGADSPLHF. The genes are TRBV2 and TRBJ1-6; 8 positions match TRBD1. Unmatched junction bases numbered 2, after V lost 2 bases and J lost 8 bases. This CDR3 is 14 amino acids long. Germline CDR1 is SNHLY and CDR2 is FYNNEI.

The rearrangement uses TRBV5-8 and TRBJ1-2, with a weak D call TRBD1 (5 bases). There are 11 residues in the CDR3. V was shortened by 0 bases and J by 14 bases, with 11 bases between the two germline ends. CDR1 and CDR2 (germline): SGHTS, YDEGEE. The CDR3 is CASSLVGTVTF. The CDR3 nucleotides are TGTGCCAGCAGCTTGGTCGGGACCGTAACCTTC.

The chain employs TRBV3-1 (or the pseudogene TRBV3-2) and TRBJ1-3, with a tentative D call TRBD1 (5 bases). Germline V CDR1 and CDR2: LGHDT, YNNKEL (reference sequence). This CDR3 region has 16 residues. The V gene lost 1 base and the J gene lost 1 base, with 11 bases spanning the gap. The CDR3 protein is CASSQGDPQSGNTIYF. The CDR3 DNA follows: TGTGCCAGCAGCCAAGGGGACCCACAATCTGGAAACACCATATATTTT.

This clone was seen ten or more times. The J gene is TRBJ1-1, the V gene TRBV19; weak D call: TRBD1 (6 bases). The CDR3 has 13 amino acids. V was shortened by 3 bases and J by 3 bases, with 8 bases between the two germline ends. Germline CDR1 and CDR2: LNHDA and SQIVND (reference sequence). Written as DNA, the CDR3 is TGTGCCAGTAGTATTTACAGGGACACTGAAGCTTTCTTT. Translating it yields CASSIYRDTEAFF. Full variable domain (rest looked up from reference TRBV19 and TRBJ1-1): DGGITQSPKYLFRKEGQNVTLSCEQNLNHDAMYWYRQDPGQGLRLIYYSQIVNDFQKGDIAEGYSVSREKKESFPLTVTSAQKNPTAFYLCASSIYRDTEAFFGQGTRLTVV.

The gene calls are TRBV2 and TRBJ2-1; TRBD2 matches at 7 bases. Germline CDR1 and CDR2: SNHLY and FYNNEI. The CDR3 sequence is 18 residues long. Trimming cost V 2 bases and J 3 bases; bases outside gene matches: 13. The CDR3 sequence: CASSEFGSGRQIYNEQFF. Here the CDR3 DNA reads TGTGCCAGCAGTGAATTCGGTAGCGGGCGCCAGATCTACAATGAGCAGTTCTTC.

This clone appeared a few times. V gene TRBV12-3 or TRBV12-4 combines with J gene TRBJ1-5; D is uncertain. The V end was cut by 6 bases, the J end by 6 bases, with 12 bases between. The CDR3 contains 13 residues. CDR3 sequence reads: CASSPRVSQPQHF. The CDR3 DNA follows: TGTGCCAGCAGCCCTAGGGTGTCTCAGCCCCAGCATTTT.

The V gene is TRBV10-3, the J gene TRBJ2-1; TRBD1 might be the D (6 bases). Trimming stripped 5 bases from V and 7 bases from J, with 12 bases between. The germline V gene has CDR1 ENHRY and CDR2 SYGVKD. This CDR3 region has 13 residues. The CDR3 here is CAISRQVGNEQFF. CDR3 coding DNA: TGTGCCATCAGTAGACAGGTTGGAAATGAGCAGTTCTTC.

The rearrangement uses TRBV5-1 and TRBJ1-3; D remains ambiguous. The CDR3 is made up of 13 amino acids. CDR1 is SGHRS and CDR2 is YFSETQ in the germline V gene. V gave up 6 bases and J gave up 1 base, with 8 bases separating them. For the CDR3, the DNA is TGCGCCAGCACCCCGGGATCTGGAAACACCATATATTTT. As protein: CASTPGSGNTIYF.

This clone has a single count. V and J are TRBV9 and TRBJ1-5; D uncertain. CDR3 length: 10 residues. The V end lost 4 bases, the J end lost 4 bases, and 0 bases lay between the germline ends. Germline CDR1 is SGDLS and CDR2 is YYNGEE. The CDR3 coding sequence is TGTGCCAGCAGCAATCAGCCCCAGCATTTT. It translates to CASSNQPQHF. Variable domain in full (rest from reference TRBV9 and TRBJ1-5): DSGVTQTPKHLITATGQRVTLRCSPRSGDLSVYWYQQSLDQGLQFLIQYYNGEERAKGNILERFSAQQFPDLHSELNLSSLELGDSALYFCASSNQPQHFGDGTRLSIL.

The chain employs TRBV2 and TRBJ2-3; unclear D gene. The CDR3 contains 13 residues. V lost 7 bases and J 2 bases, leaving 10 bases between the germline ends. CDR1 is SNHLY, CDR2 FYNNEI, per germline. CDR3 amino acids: CASILEPTDTQYF. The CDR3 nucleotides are TGTGCCAGCATACTGGAACCCACAGATACGCAGTATTTT.

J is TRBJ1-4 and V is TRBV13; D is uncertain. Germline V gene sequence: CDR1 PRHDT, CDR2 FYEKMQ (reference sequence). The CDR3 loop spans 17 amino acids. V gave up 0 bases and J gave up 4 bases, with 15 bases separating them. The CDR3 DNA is TGTGCCAGCAGCTTAGGCTGGCAGCCTGGGAGTAATGAAAAACTGTTTTTT. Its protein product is CASSLGWQPGSNEKLFF.

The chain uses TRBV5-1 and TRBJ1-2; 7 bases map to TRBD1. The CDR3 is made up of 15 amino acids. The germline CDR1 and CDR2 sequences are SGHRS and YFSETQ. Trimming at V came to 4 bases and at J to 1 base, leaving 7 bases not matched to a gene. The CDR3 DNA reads TGCGCCAGCAGCGATCGGGACAGAATTAACTATGGCTACACCTTC. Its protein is CASSDRDRINYGYTF.

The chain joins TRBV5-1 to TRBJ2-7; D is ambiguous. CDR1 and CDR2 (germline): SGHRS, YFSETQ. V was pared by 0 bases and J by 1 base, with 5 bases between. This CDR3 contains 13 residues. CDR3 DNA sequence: TGCGCCAGCAGCTTGGCACGGTCCTACGAGCAGTACTTC. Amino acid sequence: CASSLARSYEQYF.

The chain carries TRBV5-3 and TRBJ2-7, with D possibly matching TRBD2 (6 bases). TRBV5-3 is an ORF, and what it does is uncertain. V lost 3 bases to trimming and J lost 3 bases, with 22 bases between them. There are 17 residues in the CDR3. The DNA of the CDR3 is TGTGCCAGAAGCTCGGCCTTTGCAGGGCGACTAGACTACGAGCAGTACTTC. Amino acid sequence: CARSSAFAGRLDYEQYF.

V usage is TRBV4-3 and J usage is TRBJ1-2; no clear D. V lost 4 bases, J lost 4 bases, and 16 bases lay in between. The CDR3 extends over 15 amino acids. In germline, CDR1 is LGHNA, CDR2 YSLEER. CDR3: CASSPRDGSPYGYTF. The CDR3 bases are TGCGCCAGCAGCCCCCGCGATGGGTCCCCCTATGGCTACACCTTC.

CDR3 region: CASSRDRGSNSPLHF. CDR3 nucleotides: TGTGCCAGCAGCCGCGACAGGGGCTCTAATTCACCCCTCCACTTT. The chain is built from TRBV11-2 and TRBJ1-6, with 8 bases identical to TRBD1. This CDR3 has 15 residues. CDR1 SGHAT and CDR2 FQNNGV come from the germline V gene. V shed 5 bases and J 6 bases; nucleotides not matched to a gene: 6.

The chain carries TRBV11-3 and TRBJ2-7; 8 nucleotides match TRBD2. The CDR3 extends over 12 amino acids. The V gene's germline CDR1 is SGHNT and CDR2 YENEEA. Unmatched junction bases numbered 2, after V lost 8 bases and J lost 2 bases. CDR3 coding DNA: TGTGCCAGCGGGCGGGGGGCCTACGAGCAGTACTTC. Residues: CASGRGAYEQYF.

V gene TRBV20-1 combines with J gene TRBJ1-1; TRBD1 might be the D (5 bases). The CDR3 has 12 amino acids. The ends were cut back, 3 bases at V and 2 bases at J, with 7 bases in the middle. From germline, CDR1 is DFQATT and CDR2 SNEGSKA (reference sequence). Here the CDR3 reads CSASQGNTEAFF. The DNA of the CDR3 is TGCAGTGCTAGTCAGGGTAACACTGAAGCTTTCTTT.

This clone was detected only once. As DNA, the CDR3 is TGTGCCAGCAGTTACAGGACAAACTCTGGAAACACCATATATTTT. Its translation is CASSYRTNSGNTIYF. V is TRBV6-6 and J is TRBJ1-3; possibly TRBD1 for D (5 bases). The CDR3 sequence is 15 residues long. Trimming shortened V by 2 bases and J by 0 bases, and 8 bases separated the two germline ends. Germline CDR1 reads MNHNY; CDR2 reads SVGAGI (reference sequence).